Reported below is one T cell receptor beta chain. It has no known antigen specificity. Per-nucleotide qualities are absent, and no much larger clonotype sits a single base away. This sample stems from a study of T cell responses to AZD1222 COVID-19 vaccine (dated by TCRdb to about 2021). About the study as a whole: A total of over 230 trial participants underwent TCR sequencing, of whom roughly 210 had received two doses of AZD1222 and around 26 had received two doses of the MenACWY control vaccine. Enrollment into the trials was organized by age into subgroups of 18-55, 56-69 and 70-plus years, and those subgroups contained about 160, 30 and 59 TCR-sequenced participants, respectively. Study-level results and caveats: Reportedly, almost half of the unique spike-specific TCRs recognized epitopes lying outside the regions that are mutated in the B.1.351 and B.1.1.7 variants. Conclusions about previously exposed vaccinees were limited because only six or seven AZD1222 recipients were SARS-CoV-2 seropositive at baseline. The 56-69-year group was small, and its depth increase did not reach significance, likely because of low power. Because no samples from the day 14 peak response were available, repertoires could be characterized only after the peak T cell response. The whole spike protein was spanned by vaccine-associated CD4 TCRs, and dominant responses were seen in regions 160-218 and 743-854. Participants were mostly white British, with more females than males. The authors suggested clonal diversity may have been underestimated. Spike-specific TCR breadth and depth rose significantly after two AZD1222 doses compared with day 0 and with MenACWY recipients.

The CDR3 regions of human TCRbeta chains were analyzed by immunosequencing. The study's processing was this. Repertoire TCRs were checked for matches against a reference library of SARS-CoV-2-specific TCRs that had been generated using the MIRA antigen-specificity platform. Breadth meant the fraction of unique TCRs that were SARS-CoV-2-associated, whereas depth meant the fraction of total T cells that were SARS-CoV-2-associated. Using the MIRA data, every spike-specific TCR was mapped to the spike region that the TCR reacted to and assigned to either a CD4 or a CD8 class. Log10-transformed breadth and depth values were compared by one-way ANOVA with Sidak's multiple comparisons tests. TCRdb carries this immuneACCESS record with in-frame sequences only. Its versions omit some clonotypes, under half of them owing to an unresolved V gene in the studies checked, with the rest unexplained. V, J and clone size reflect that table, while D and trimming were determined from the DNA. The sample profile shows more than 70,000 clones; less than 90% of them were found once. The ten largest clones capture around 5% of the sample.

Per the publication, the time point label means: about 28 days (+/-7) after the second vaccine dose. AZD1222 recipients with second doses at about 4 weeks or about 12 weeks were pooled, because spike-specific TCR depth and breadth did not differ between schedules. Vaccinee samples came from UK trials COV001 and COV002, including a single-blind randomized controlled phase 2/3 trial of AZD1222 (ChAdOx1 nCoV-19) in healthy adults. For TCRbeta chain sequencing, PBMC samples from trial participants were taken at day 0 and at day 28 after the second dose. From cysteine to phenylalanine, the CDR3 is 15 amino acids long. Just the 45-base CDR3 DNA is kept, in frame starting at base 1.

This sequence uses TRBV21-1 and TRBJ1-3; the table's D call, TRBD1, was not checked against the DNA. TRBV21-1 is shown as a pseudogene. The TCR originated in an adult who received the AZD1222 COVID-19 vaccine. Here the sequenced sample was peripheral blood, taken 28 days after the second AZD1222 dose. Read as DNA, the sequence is TGTGCCAGCAGCAAAATTTCAGGGGCTGGAAACACCATATATTTT. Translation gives CASSKISGAGNTIYF.